These 7 T cell receptor beta chains came from one sample sequenced in a study of early T cells in non-severe SARS-CoV-2 infection (dated by TCRdb to 2020 to 2022). Library prep was done by 5' RACE. Sequencing took place on a NextSeq 500. The public reads were reanalyzed by TCRdb: fastp trimming at Q25, MiXCR alignment, in-frame beta chains only. CDR3 protein duplicates are merged, each entry listing the most common genes and DNA. Across this sample there are about 80,000 distinct CDR3 sequences, with about 17% seen only once. Together, the top ten hold about 2.6% of the sample. Input material: whole blood. The source of these receptors is an adult who was a healthcare worker with PCR-confirmed SARS-CoV-2 infection or an uninfected control (not recorded which).

In its sample, this clonotype was seen a few times. The J gene is TRBJ2-6, the V gene TRBV3-1; maybe TRBD1 (5 bases). The CDR3 has 15 amino acids. V lost 3 bases to trimming and J lost 8 bases, with 14 bases between them. CDR1 is LGHDT, CDR2 YNNKEL, per germline (reference sequence). The CDR3: CASSHKTQGPNVLTF. The CDR3 bases are TGTGCCAGCAGCCACAAAACTCAGGGTCCCAACGTCCTGACTTTC.

The table lists this clonotype with a few counts. The chain carries TRBV7-6 and TRBJ2-1; 12 nucleotides line up with TRBD1. V was pared by 2 bases and J by 0 bases, with 8 bases of the junction left unmatched. CDR3 length: 19 amino acids. CDR1 and CDR2 from the germline V gene are SGHVS and FNYEAQ. This CDR3 reads CASSLRGQGAISSYNEQFF. The CDR3 nucleotides read TGTGCCAGCAGCTTAAGGGGACAGGGGGCGATAAGCTCCTACAATGAGCAGTTCTTC.

This clonotype was detected ten times or more. The chain couples TRBV11-2 to TRBJ2-5; 9 nucleotides align to TRBD2. Germline trimming cut 1 base from V and 9 bases from J; bases unmatched to any gene: 9. The CDR3 spans 15 residues. Germline V gives CDR1 SGHAT, CDR2 FQNNGV. CDR3 in amino acids: CASSLGLAGNWAQYF. Here the CDR3 DNA reads TGTGCCAGCAGCTTAGGGCTAGCGGGAAATTGGGCCCAGTACTTC.

This chain's CDR3 is CASSLDDHRGAGYTF. The CDR3 nucleotides read TGTGCCAGCAGCTTAGATGATCACAGGGGAGCTGGCTACACCTTC. The chain joins TRBV11-2 to TRBJ1-2; 7 bases are shared with TRBD1. V dropped 0 bases and J dropped 7; count of bases not matched to a gene: 8. The CDR3 is made up of 15 amino acids. Germline CDR1 and CDR2: SGHAT and FQNNGV.

In its sample, this clonotype was seen many times. This chain connects TRBV12-3 or TRBV12-4 to TRBJ2-5; 8 bases align to TRBD2. V lost 5 bases and J lost 5; bases outside the gene matches: 4. The CDR3 extends over 13 amino acids. The CDR3 coding sequence is TGTGCCAGCAGTCTTAGCGGGACGGAGACCCAGTACTTC. The encoded protein is CASSLSGTETQYF.

The genes are TRBV5-6 and TRBJ2-3, with TRBD2 matching 8 bases. In germline, CDR1 is SGHDT, CDR2 YYEEEE. J gave up 3 bases and V 6 bases, and 9 bases lay outside the gene matches. The CDR3 consists of 15 residues. CDR3 in DNA: TGTGCCAGCAACCCCAACGGGGGGGCAACAGATACGCAGTATTTT. This translates into CASNPNGGATDTQYF.

This clonotype turned up a few times. The chain joins TRBV6-5 to TRBJ1-1; D unresolved. CDR3 size: 15 residues. Germline loops: CDR1 MNHEY, CDR2 SVGAGI. Trimming took 4 bases from V and 2 from J, leaving 14 bases between them. Here the CDR3 reads CASSSEGLFNTEAFF. The DNA of the CDR3 is TGTGCCAGCAGTTCCGAGGGCCTTTTCAACACTGAAGCTTTCTTT.